This T cell receptor beta chain originates from a study of immune evolution from preneoplasia to lung adenocarcinoma. The study, taken as a whole, reports: Later-stage lesions appeared to have more T cells, more diversity, less clonality.

Note on this clone: Its specificity is not known.

Sequencing used immunoSEQ multiplex PCR; TCRdb keeps in-frame clones, though not all of them. The table has about 2,500 clones, approximately 81% seen once. This CDR3 has 13 amino acids. V lost 8 bases to trimming and J lost 1 base, with 10 bases between them. CDR1 is SNHLY, CDR2 FYNNEI, per germline. This clonotype was obtained from a person aged 55-85 years with invasive lung adenocarcinoma. This rearrangement joins TRBV2 to TRBJ2-3; D gene unclear. Sequencing used FFPE invasive lung adenocarcinoma tissue. CDR3 coding DNA: TGTGCCAGCGTCCTGTCGGGCACAGATACGCAGTATTTT. Its protein product is CASVLSGTDTQYF.